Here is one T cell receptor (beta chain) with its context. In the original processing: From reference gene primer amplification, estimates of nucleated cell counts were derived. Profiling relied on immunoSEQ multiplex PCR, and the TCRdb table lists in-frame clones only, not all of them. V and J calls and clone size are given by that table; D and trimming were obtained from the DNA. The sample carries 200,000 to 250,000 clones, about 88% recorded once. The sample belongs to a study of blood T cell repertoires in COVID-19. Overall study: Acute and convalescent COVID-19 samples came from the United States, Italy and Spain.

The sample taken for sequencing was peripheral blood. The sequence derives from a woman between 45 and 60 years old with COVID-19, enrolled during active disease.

CDR3 sequence reads: CASSEKGAGQGRTQYF. The CDR3 nucleotides read TGTGCCAGCAGTGAAAAGGGGGCCGGACAGGGACGGACCCAGTACTTC. This sequence joins TRBV2 and TRBJ2-5; 8 bases align to TRBD1. The CDR3 is made up of 16 amino acids. With V trimmed by 2 bases and J by 7 bases, 12 bases remained unmatched. CDR1 and CDR2 (germline): SNHLY, FYNNEI.